Listed below are T cell receptor beta chains from one sample, sequenced in a study of vaccination effects on CD4 cells after COVID-19. Antigens of these TCRs are unknown. Sequencing used immunoSEQ multiplex PCR; TCRdb keeps in-frame clones, though not all of them. The table records 15,000 or so clones, about 77% of them present only once. The sequenced sample was CD4+ T cells from PBMCs cultured with HCoV-NL63 spike peptides, obtained after COVID-19 vaccination. The receptors originated from a human donor who received a COVID-19 vaccine. Both conserved end residues are part of each CDR3. D genes are given only for firm matches. Clone size is shown for a subset of rows, as once, few, many or a class of expanded clone.

CDR3aa	CDR3nt	j_gene	d_gene	v_gene	abundance
CASTAPLGARDTQYF	TGTGCCAGCACTGCCCCACTTGGGGCGCGAGATACGCAGTATTTT	TRBJ2-3	-	TRBV7-2	-
CASSQERNKGGELFF	TGTGCCAGCAGCCAAGAACGTAACAAAGGCGGGGAGCTGTTTTTT	TRBJ2-2	-	TRBV4-2	-
CASSPRLGTGAYEQYF	TGTGCCAGCAGCCCGAGATTAGGGACAGGCGCCTACGAGCAGTACTTC	TRBJ2-7	TRBD1	TRBV9	-
CASSPKGSDTGELFF	TGTGCCAGCTCACCTAAGGGGAGCGACACCGGGGAGCTGTTTTTT	TRBJ2-2	-	TRBV18	-
CASSPAFLASGNTIYF	TGTGCCAGCAGTCCGGCGTTTCTAGCTTCTGGAAACACCATATATTTT	TRBJ1-3	-	TRBV6-2/TRBV6-3	-
CASSPGRLAGGPETQYF	TGTGCCAGCAGTCCCGGGAGACTAGCGGGGGGCCCAGAGACCCAGTACTTC	TRBJ2-5	TRBD2	TRBV27	-
CASSPSSYEQYF	TGTGCCAGCAGCCCTAGCTCCTACGAGCAGTACTTC	TRBJ2-7	-	TRBV28	few
CASSTRGGSYNEQFF	TGTGCCAGCAGTACCCGCGGCGGGAGCTACAATGAGCAGTTCTTC	TRBJ2-1	TRBD2	TRBV6-5	-
CASWSQGGTQYF	TGCGCCAGCTGGTCCCAGGGTGGGACCCAGTACTTC	TRBJ2-5	-	TRBV5-1	once
CAISEPRQGSDEQYF	TGTGCCATCAGTGAACCCCGACAGGGGAGTGACGAGCAGTACTTC	TRBJ2-7	TRBD1	TRBV10-3	-
CSVEPGETEAFF	TGCAGCGTTGAACCCGGAGAGACTGAAGCTTTCTTT	TRBJ1-1	-	TRBV29-1	-
CASSFSRQGVDTGELFF	TGTGCCAGCAGTTTTTCTAGACAGGGGGTCGACACCGGGGAGCTGTTTTTT	TRBJ2-2	TRBD1	TRBV27	-
CASRDLIAGKNTGELFF	TGTGCCAGCAGGGACCTGATAGCGGGGAAGAACACCGGGGAGCTGTTTTTT	TRBJ2-2	TRBD2	TRBV3-1/TRBV3-2	-
CASSQSGTVSYEQYF	TGTGCCAGCAGCCAATCCGGGACCGTCTCCTACGAGCAGTACTTC	TRBJ2-7	-	TRBV4-2	-
CASSSRADTQYF	TGTGCCAGCAGTTCCAGAGCAGATACGCAGTATTTT	TRBJ2-3	-	TRBV12-3/TRBV12-4	few
CASTWTGASYQPQHF	TGTGCCAGCACTTGGACAGGGGCCTCCTATCAGCCCCAGCATTTT	TRBJ1-5	TRBD1	TRBV6-5	few
CASSQGPGTGETYGYTF	TGTGCCAGCAGCCAAGGACCCGGGACAGGGGAAACCTATGGCTACACCTTC	TRBJ1-2	TRBD1	TRBV4-2	-
CASSYAETQYF	TGTGCCAGCAGTTACGCCGAGACCCAGTACTTC	TRBJ2-5	-	TRBV6-5	-
CASSSESPYYGYTF	TGTGCCAGCAGTTCAGAATCCCCGTACTATGGCTACACCTTC	TRBJ1-2	-	TRBV28	once
CASSHMTSGGYEQYF	TGTGCCAGCAGCCACATGACTAGCGGGGGCTACGAGCAGTACTTC	TRBJ2-7	TRBD2	TRBV14	-
CASSPSYTGELFF	TGTGCCAGCAGTCCTAGTTACACCGGGGAGCTGTTTTTT	TRBJ2-2	-	TRBV27	-
CASSGTARRGTDTQYF	TGTGCCAGCAGCGGCACGGCGAGGCGGGGCACAGATACGCAGTATTTT	TRBJ2-3	-	TRBV5-6	once
CASIPGQPYNEQFF	TGTGCCAGCATCCCGGGACAGCCTTACAATGAGCAGTTCTTC	TRBJ2-1	TRBD1	TRBV28	-
CASSRDFTEQFF	TGTGCCAGCAGCAGGGACTTTACCGAGCAGTTCTTC	TRBJ2-1	-	TRBV5-6	-
CASSLDGRAYEQYF	TGTGCCAGCAGCTTAGATGGCAGAGCCTACGAGCAGTACTTC	TRBJ2-7	-	TRBV11-2	-
CASSIEGYEQYF	TGTGCCAGTAGTATAGAAGGCTACGAGCAGTACTTC	TRBJ2-7	-	TRBV19	once
CASQDRGFYEQYF	TGTGCCAGCCAGGACAGGGGGTTCTACGAGCAGTACTTC	TRBJ2-7	TRBD1	TRBV25-1	once
CASSWGRAATNEKLFF	TGTGCCAGCAGTTGGGGGCGGGCTGCAACTAATGAAAAACTGTTTTTT	TRBJ1-4	-	TRBV6-5	-
CASSLVVAGGTDTQYF	TGCGCCAGCAGCTTGGTAGTAGCGGGGGGCACAGATACGCAGTATTTT	TRBJ2-3	TRBD2	TRBV5-1	-
CASSARRANVLTF	TGTGCCAGTAGTGCCCGTCGGGCCAACGTCCTGACTTTC	TRBJ2-6	-	TRBV19	-
CASSEALAKNIQYF	TGTGCCAGCAGTGAGGCCCTAGCCAAAAACATTCAGTACTTC	TRBJ2-4	-	TRBV6-1	-
CASSLRGRDNQPQHF	TGTGCCAGCAGCTTGAGGGGCAGGGACAATCAGCCCCAGCATTTT	TRBJ1-5	-	TRBV7-2	-
CASSQEARAYGYTF	TGCGCCAGCAGCCAAGAAGCCAGGGCCTATGGCTACACCTTC	TRBJ1-2	-	TRBV4-3	-
CASILLVNTGELFF	TGTGCCAGCATCCTGCTCGTGAACACCGGGGAGCTGTTTTTT	TRBJ2-2	-	TRBV5-8	few
CASSKAKHLNTEAFF	TGTGCCAGCAGCAAAGCTAAGCACCTGAACACTGAAGCTTTCTTT	TRBJ1-1	-	TRBV21-1	-
CASSVQGVIEAFF	TGTGCCAGCTCTGTACAGGGGGTGATTGAAGCTTTCTTT	TRBJ1-1	TRBD1	TRBV28	-